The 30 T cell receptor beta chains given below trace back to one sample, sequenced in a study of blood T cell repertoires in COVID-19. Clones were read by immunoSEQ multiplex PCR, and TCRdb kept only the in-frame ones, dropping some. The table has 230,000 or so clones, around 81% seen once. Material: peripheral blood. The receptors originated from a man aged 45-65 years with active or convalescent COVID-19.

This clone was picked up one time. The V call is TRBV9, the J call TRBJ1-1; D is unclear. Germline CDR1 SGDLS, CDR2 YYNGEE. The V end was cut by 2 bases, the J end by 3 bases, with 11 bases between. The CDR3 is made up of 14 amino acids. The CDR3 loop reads CASSVRGGDTEAFF. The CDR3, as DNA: TGTGCCAGCAGCGTTCGGGGTGGCGACACTGAAGCTTTCTTT.

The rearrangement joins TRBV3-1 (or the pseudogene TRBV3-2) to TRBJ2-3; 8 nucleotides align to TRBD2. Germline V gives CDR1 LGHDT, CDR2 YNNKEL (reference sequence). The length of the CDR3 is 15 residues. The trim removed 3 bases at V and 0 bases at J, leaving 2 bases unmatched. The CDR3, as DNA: TGTGCCAGCAGCCACGGGGGGGTTAGCACAGATACGCAGTATTTT. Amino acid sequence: CASSHGGVSTDTQYF.

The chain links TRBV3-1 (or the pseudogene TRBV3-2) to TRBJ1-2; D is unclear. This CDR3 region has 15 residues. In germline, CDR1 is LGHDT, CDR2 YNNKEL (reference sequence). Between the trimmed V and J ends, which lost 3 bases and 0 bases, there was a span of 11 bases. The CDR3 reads CASSHGPQTNYGYTF. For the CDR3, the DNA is TGTGCCAGCAGCCATGGCCCACAGACTAACTATGGCTACACCTTC.

CDR3 region: CASSHPPKGTEAFF. DNA for the CDR3: TGTGCCAGCAGCCACCCCCCCAAGGGGACTGAAGCTTTCTTT. The J gene is TRBJ1-1, the V gene TRBV3-1 (or the pseudogene TRBV3-2), with D perhaps matching TRBD1 (5 bases). The V gene's germline CDR1 is LGHDT and CDR2 YNNKEL (reference sequence). Trimming took off 3 bases at V and 5 bases at J, with 13 bases between the two ends. This CDR3 is built from 14 residues.

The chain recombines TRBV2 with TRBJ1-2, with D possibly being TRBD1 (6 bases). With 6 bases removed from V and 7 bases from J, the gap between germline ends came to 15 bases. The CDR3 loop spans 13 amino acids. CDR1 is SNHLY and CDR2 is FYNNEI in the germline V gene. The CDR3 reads CASSPWGQTGYTF. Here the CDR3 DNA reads TGTGCCAGCAGCCCCTGGGGGCAGACTGGCTACACCTTC.

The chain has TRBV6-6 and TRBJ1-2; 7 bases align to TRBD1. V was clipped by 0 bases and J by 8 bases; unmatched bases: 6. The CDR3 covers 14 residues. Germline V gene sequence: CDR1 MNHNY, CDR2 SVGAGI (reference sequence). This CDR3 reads CASSYSNRGGGYTF. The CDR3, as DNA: TGTGCCAGCAGTTACTCGAACAGGGGAGGAGGCTACACCTTC.

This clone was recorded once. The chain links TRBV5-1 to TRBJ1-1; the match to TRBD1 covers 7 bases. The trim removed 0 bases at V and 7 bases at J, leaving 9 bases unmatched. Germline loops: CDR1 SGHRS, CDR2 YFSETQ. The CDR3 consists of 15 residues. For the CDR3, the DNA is TGCGCCAGCAGCTTGGTTGAGGGGGCAAGGGGTGAAGCTTTCTTT. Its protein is CASSLVEGARGEAFF.

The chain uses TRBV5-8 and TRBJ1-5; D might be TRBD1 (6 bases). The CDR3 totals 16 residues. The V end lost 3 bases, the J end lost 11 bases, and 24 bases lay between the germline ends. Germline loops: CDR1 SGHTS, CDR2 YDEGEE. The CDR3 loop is CASSYYSGGLNRAQHF. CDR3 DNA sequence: TGTGCCAGCAGCTACTACTCGGGGGGGCTTAACCGAGCCCAGCATTTT.

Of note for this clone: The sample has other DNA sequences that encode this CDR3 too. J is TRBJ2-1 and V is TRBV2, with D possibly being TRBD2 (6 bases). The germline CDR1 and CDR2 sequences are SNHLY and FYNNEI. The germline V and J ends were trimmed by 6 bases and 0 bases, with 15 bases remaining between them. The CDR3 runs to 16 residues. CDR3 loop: CASSLGTGSSYNEQFF. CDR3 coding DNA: TGTGCCAGCAGCCTCGGGACTGGGAGCTCCTACAATGAGCAGTTCTTC.

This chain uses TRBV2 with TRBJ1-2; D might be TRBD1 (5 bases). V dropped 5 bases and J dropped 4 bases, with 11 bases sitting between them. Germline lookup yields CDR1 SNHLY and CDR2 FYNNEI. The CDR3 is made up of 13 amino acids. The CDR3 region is CASSPGLGYGYTF. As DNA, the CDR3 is TGTGCCAGCAGTCCAGGGTTAGGCTATGGCTACACCTTC.

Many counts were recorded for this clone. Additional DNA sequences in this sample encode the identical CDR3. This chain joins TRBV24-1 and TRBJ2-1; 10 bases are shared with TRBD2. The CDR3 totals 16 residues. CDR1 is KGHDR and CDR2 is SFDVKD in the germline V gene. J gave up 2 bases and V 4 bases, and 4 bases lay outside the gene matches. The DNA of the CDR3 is TGTGCCACCAGTGACCCGAGCGGGGGGGCCTACAATGAGCAGTTCTTC. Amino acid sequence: CATSDPSGGAYNEQFF.

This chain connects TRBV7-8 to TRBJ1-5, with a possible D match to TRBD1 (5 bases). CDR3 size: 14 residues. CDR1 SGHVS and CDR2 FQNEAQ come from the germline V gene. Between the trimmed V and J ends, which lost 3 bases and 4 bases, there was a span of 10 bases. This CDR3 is CASSLDDRNQPQHF. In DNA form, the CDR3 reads TGTGCCAGCAGCTTGGATGACAGAAATCAGCCCCAGCATTTT.

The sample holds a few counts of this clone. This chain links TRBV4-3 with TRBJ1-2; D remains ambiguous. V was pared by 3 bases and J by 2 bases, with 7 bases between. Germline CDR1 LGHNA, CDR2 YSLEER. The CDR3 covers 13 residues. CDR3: CASSHERNYGYTF. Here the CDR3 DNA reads TGCGCCAGCAGCCACGAGAGGAACTATGGCTACACCTTC.

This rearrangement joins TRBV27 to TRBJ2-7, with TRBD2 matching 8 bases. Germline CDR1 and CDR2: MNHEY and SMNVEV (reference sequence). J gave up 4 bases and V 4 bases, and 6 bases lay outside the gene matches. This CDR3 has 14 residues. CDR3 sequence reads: CASSWSGGLYEQYF. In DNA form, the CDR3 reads TGTGCCAGCAGTTGGAGCGGGGGTTTATACGAGCAGTACTTC.

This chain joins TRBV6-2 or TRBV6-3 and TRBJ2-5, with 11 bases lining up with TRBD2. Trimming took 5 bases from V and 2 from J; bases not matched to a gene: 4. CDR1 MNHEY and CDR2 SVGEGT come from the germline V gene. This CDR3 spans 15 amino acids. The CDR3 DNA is TGTGCCAGCAGTACCCGACTAGCGGGGCAAGAGACCCAGTACTTC. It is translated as CASSTRLAGQETQYF.

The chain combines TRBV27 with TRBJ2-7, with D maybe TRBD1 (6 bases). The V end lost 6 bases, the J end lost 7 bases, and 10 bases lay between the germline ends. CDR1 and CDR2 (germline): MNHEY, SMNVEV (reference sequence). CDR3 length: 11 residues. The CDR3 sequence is CASRTGLEQYF. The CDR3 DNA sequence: TGTGCCAGCAGGACAGGTCTAGAGCAGTACTTC.

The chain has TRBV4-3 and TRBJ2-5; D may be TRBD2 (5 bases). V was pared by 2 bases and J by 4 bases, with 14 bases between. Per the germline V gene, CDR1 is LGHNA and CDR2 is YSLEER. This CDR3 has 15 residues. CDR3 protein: CASSQSFGLRETQYF. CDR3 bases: TGCGCCAGCAGCCAATCATTCGGACTCAGAGAGACCCAGTACTTC.

The CDR3 protein is CASSVTGSEDSPLHF. CDR3 sequence (DNA): TGTGCCAGCTCCGTGACAGGGTCAGAGGATTCACCCCTCCACTTT. This chain connects TRBV18 to TRBJ1-6, with 7 positions matching TRBD1. The CDR3 sequence is 15 residues long. In germline, CDR1 is KGHSH, CDR2 LQKENI. Trimming removed 6 bases from V and 8 bases from J; junction bases left unmatched: 10.

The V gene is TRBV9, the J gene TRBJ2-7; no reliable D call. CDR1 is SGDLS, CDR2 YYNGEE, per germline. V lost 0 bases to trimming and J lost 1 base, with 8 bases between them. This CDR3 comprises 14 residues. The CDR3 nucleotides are TGTGCCAGCAGCGTAGAAGAACTATCCTACGAGCAGTACTTC. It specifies CASSVEELSYEQYF.

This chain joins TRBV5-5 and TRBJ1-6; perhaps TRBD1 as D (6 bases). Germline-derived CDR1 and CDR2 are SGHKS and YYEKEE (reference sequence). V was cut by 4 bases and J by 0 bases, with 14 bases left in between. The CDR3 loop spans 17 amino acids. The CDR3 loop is CASSIEGVGSYNSPLHF. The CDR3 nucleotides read TGTGCCAGCAGCATCGAGGGGGTGGGCTCCTATAATTCACCCCTCCACTTT.

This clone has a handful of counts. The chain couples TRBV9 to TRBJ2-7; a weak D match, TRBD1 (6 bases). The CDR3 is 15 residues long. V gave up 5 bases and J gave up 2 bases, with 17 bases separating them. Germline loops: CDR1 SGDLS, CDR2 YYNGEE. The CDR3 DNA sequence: TGTGCCAGCAGTCCCGACCTAGGGGGAACCTACGAGCAGTACTTC. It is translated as CASSPDLGGTYEQYF.

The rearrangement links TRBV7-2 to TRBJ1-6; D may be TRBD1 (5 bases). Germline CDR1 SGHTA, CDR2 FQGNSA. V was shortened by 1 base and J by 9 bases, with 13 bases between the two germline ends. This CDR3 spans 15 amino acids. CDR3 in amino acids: CASSLVSGNSSPLHF. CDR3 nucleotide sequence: TGTGCCAGCAGCTTAGTTTCAGGGAATAGTTCACCCCTCCACTTT.

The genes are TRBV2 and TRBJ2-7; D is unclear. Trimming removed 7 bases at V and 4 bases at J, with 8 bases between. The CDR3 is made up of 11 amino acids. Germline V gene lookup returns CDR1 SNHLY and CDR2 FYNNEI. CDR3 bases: TGTGCCAGCACCGTACGGTACGAGCAGTACTTC. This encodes CASTVRYEQYF.

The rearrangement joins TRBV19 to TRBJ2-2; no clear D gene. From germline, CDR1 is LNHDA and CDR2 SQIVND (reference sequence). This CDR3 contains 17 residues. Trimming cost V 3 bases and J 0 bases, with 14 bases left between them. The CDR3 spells CASSMWVEISNTGELFF. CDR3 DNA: TGTGCCAGTAGTATGTGGGTGGAGATATCGAACACCGGGGAGCTGTTTTTT. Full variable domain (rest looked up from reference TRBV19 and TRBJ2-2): DGGITQSPKYLFRKEGQNVTLSCEQNLNHDAMYWYRQDPGQGLRLIYYSQIVNDFQKGDIAEGYSVSREKKESFPLTVTSAQKNPTAFYLCASSMWVEISNTGELFFGEGSRLTVL.

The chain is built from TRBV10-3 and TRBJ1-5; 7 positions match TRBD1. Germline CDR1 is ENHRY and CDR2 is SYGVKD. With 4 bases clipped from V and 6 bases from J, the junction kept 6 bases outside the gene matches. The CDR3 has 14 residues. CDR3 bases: TGTGCCATCAGTGGGAACTCAGGGGGTCAGCCCCAGCATTTT. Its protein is CAISGNSGGQPQHF.

CDR3 DNA: TGCGCCAGCAGCTTGGAGCGGGGTCGCGAGCAGTACTTC. Translating it yields CASSLERGREQYF. This sequence joins TRBV5-1 and TRBJ2-7; TRBD2 agrees at 7 bases. Germline V lookup: CDR1 SGHRS, CDR2 YFSETQ. V was clipped by 0 bases and J by 6 bases; unmatched bases: 3. The CDR3 has 13 amino acids. Looking up the rest from reference TRBV5-1 and TRBJ2-7 gives the full variable domain: KAGVTQTPRYLIKTRGQQVTLSCSPISGHRSVSWYQQTPGQGLQFLFEYFSETQRNKGNFPGRFSGRQFSNSRSEMNVSTLELGDSALYLCASSLERGREQYFGPGTRLTVT.

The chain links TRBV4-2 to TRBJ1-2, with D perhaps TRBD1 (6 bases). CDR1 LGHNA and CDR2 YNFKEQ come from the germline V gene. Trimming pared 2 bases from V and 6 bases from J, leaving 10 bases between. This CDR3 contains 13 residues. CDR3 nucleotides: TGTGCCAGCAGCCAACGTCGACAGGATGGCTACACCTTC. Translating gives CASSQRRQDGYTF.

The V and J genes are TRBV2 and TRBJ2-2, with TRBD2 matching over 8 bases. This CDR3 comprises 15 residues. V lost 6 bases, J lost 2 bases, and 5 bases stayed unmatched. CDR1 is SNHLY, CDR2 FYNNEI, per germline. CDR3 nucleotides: TGTGCCAGCAGCTCGGGACTAGTCAACACCGGGGAGCTGTTTTTT. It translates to CASSSGLVNTGELFF.

CDR3 sequence: CASSLTGFNYGYTF. CDR3 nucleotides: TGTGCCAGCAGCCTGACAGGCTTTAACTATGGCTACACCTTC. V is TRBV3-1 (or the pseudogene TRBV3-2) and J is TRBJ1-2; weak D call: TRBD1 (6 bases). The CDR3 has 14 amino acids. Germline lookup yields CDR1 LGHDT and CDR2 YNNKEL (reference sequence). Trimming shortened V by 4 bases and J by 1 base, and 10 bases separated the two germline ends.

CDR3 bases: TGCAGCGCCAAAACAGGGGGCGGATTGAATTCACCCCTCCACTTT. Its translation: CSAKTGGGLNSPLHF. This chain joins TRBV29-1 and TRBJ1-6; 9 positions match TRBD1. Germline assignment: CDR1 SQVTM and CDR2 ANQGSEA. This CDR3 is built from 15 residues. V lost 7 bases and J lost 7; bases outside the gene matches: 11.